The 2 T cell receptor beta chains below come from one sample, sequenced in a study of T cells after yellow fever vaccination. TCRdb reanalysed the 5' RACE reads using MiXCR and keeps one entry per CDR3 protein. The sample includes some 250,000 distinct CDR3 sequences, about 3.7% of them seen just once. The sample in question was PBMCs, obtained 15 days after the yellow fever booster vaccination. The receptors here all came from a man aged 18 to 35 who received the YFV17D yellow fever vaccine.

This clonotype was seen at least ten times. The chain is built from TRBV5-6 and TRBJ2-7; 9 bases align to TRBD1. This CDR3 region has 17 residues. V was clipped by 1 base and J by 5 bases; unmatched bases: 13. The germline V gene has CDR1 SGHDT and CDR2 YYEEEE. This CDR3 reads CASSLPRGTGGEDEQYF. CDR3 nucleotides: TGTGCCAGCAGCTTGCCACGCGGAACAGGGGGCGAAGACGAGCAGTACTTC.

The sample holds many counts of this clonotype. The chain combines TRBV5-5 with TRBJ1-5; D perhaps matches TRBD1 (5 bases). Germline V lookup: CDR1 SGHKS, CDR2 YYEKEE (reference sequence). This CDR3 has 16 residues. V was shortened by 0 bases and J by 1 base, with 11 bases between the two germline ends. Here the CDR3 reads CASSLEDWGSNQPQHF. CDR3 DNA sequence: TGTGCCAGCAGCTTGGAGGACTGGGGGAGCAATCAGCCCCAGCATTTT.